What follows are 2 T cell receptor beta chains derived from one specimen sequenced in a study of T cells in Graves' hyperthyroidism and ophthalmopathy. RNA transcripts yielded amplified TCR beta CDR3 regions. The HTBI primer set drove a first-round RT-PCR of the TCR CDR3. MiXCR was run by TCRdb on the multiplex PCR reads, yielding one entry per CDR3 protein. The sample yields roughly 500,000 distinct CDR3 sequences, 46% seen once. Sequenced input: peripheral blood or thyroid tissue (not recorded which). The origin of the receptors is an adult woman with Graves' disease, either hyperthyroidism or ophthalmopathy (not recorded which).

The J gene is TRBJ2-5, the V gene TRBV20-1; TRBD2 matches at 7 bases. CDR3 size: 14 residues. Per the germline V gene, CDR1 is DFQATT and CDR2 is SNEGSKA (reference sequence). J was trimmed by 2 bases and V by 6 bases; bases with no gene match: 9. The CDR3 DNA is TGCAGTGCCGAGGAGCGGGGTCGACAAGAGACCCAGTACTTC. Protein product: CSAEERGRQETQYF.

In nucleotides, the CDR3 is TGTGCCAGTAGAGCTGAAAGGGGCACTGAAGCTTTCTTT. This gives the protein CASRAERGTEAFF. The rearrangement uses TRBV19 and TRBJ1-1; maybe TRBD1 (5 bases). V lost 6 bases and J 4 bases, leaving 12 bases between the germline ends. CDR3 length: 13 residues. Germline V CDR1 and CDR2: LNHDA, SQIVND (reference sequence).